This TCR beta chain is drawn from a study of OX40 agonist ivuxolimab in advanced cancers. Assay used: immunoSEQ multiplex PCR; TCRdb lists only in-frame clones, some missing. The table lists approximately 74,000 clones, around nine tenths of them singletons. Trimming pared 4 bases from V and 2 bases from J, leaving 15 bases between. Germline V gene lookup returns CDR1 PRHDT and CDR2 FYEKMQ (reference sequence). This CDR3 is built from 16 residues. Material: CD4+ or CD8+ T cells sorted from blood, obtained in a trial of the OX40 agonist ivuxolimab. The origin of this receptor is an adult with an advanced solid tumor such as melanoma, head and neck, liver or kidney cancer. This rearrangement joins TRBV13 to TRBJ1-3; no reliable D call. CDR3 DNA: TGTGCCAGCAGCTCCCCGTCCGGGGAACCTGGAAACACCATATATTTT. Protein sequence: CASSSPSGEPGNTIYF.